These 23 T cell receptor beta chains originate from one sample sequenced in a study of cytomegalovirus exposure and HLA in healthy donors. Sequencing used immunoSEQ multiplex PCR; TCRdb keeps in-frame clones, though not all of them. This repertoire shows about 160,000 clones, roughly 84% found once; its top ten account for 10% to 13%. Sequences were obtained from PBMCs. The receptors originated from a man aged 25-45 years in good health and CMV-seropositive.

In this sample, this clone turned up once. The CDR3 sequence: CASSPQQGASYEQYF. CDR3 DNA sequence: TGTGCCAGCAGCCCCCAACAGGGGGCCTCCTACGAGCAGTACTTC. The chain links TRBV9 to TRBJ2-7; TRBD1 matches 9 bases. Losses at the gene ends were 4 bases for V and 0 bases for J; bases not matched to a gene: 5. Looked up from germline, CDR1 is SGDLS and CDR2 is YYNGEE. The CDR3 runs to 15 residues.

The chain links TRBV5-1 to TRBJ2-7; D is possibly TRBD2 (6 bases). Trimming pared 0 bases from V and 3 bases from J, leaving 13 bases between. This CDR3 contains 15 residues. CDR1 is SGHRS and CDR2 is YFSETQ in the germline V gene. The CDR3 here is CASSLEGGYLYEQYF. The CDR3 nucleotides read TGCGCCAGCAGCTTGGAGGGAGGTTACCTCTACGAGCAGTACTTC.

The V and J genes are TRBV7-6 and TRBJ2-5, with D possibly TRBD1 on 6 matching bases. Germline V gene data show CDR1 as SGHVS and CDR2 as FNYEAQ. The V and J ends lost 4 bases and 8 bases respectively, with 14 bases between them. There are 13 residues in the CDR3. The CDR3 protein is CASSSGAGVTQYF. The CDR3 DNA sequence: TGTGCCAGCAGCTCAGGGGCAGGGGTAACCCAGTACTTC.

CDR3 coding DNA: TGTGCCAGCAGCTTAGCGGGGGGCAGGGAGACCCAGTACTTC. Translating it yields CASSLAGGRETQYF. J is TRBJ2-5 and V is TRBV6-5; TRBD2 matches 10 bases. The V and J ends lost 6 bases and 5 bases, in that order; junction bases with no gene match: 6. This CDR3 contains 14 residues. Per germline, CDR1 MNHEY and CDR2 SVGAGI.

The chain couples TRBV30 to TRBJ2-1, with 8 bases that match TRBD2. The CDR3 loop spans 18 amino acids. The ends lost 0 bases at V and 4 bases at J; junction bases unmatched: 14. Germline-derived CDR1 and CDR2 are GTSNPN and SVGIG (reference sequence). In DNA, the CDR3 is TGTGCCTGGAGTGTAGTTCAGACTAGCGAATTTATTTACAATGAGCAGTTCTTC. It codes for CAWSVVQTSEFIYNEQFF. Complete variable domain (other parts from reference TRBV30 and TRBJ2-1): SQTIHQWPATLVQPVGSPLSLECTVEGTSNPNLYWYRQAAGRGLQLLFYSVGIGQISSEVPQNLSASRPQDRQFILSSKKLLLSDSGFYLCAWSVVQTSEFIYNEQFFGPGTRLTVL.

The chain couples TRBV6-1 to TRBJ1-2, with D unresolved. Trimming shortened V by 4 bases and J by 0 bases, and 9 bases separated the two germline ends. The CDR3 totals 14 residues. The germline CDR1 and CDR2 sequences are MNHNS and SASEGT. The CDR3: CASSGETPNYGYTF. The CDR3 DNA follows: TGTGCCAGCAGTGGAGAGACACCTAACTATGGCTACACCTTC.

The sample holds one count of this clone. V gene TRBV5-4 combines with J gene TRBJ2-7; D is perhaps TRBD1 (6 bases). CDR1 SGHNT and CDR2 YYREEE come from the germline V gene (reference sequence). The length of the CDR3 is 14 residues. Trimming stripped 4 bases from V and 2 bases from J, with 13 bases between. CDR3 sequence reads: CASSVPGVPYEQYF. DNA for the CDR3: TGTGCCAGCAGCGTACCAGGGGTCCCCTACGAGCAGTACTTC.

This chain uses TRBV27 with TRBJ1-4; D remains unclear. CDR3 size: 14 residues. CDR1 is MNHEY and CDR2 is SMNVEV in the germline V gene (reference sequence). The V gene lost 3 bases and the J gene lost 2 bases, with 7 bases spanning the gap. CDR3 protein: CASSFAGTNEKLFF. For the CDR3, the DNA is TGTGCCAGCAGTTTCGCGGGGACTAATGAAAAACTGTTTTTT.

The V and J genes are TRBV4-1 and TRBJ2-3; D not resolved. Trimming pared 1 base from V and 6 bases from J, leaving 14 bases between. Per the germline V gene, CDR1 is MGHRA and CDR2 is YSYEKL. This CDR3 region has 15 residues. The CDR3 nucleotides are TGCGCCAGCAGCCAAGTGGCCGGGTTAAGTGATACGCAGTATTTT. This sequence encodes CASSQVAGLSDTQYF.

This sequence joins TRBV28 and TRBJ1-1; D not resolved. The CDR3 extends over 12 amino acids. Germline CDR1 and CDR2: MDHEN and SYDVKM. Deletions cut 5 bases from V and 5 bases from J, with 9 bases between. In DNA form, the CDR3 reads TGTGCCAGCAGTCTAGCTAGGACTGAAGCTTTCTTT. It translates to CASSLARTEAFF.

The rearrangement uses TRBV6-6 and TRBJ1-5; D possibly corresponds to TRBD1 (5 bases). The length of the CDR3 is 16 residues. The V and J ends lost 5 bases and 2 bases respectively, with 16 bases between them. CDR1 is MNHNY and CDR2 is SVGAGI in the germline V gene (reference sequence). The CDR3 DNA reads as TGTGCCAGCAGTCCGCGGCCGGGGGGTGGCAATCAGCCCCAGCATTTT. It encodes CASSPRPGGGNQPQHF.

The V call is TRBV10-3, the J call TRBJ2-1, with D perhaps TRBD2 (5 bases). Germline CDR1 and CDR2: ENHRY and SYGVKD. V gave up 2 bases and J gave up 3 bases, with 8 bases separating them. The CDR3 covers 14 residues. The CDR3 DNA sequence: TGTGCCATCAGTGAGGACCGGGACTACAATGAGCAGTTCTTC. This sequence encodes CAISEDRDYNEQFF.

The V and J genes are TRBV28 and TRBJ1-4; 12 bases fit TRBD1. Germline values: CDR1 MDHEN, CDR2 SYDVKM. With V trimmed by 3 bases and J by 8 bases, 4 bases remained unmatched. There are 15 residues in the CDR3. The CDR3 nucleotides are TGTGCCAGCAGTTTGGGACAGGGGGCGGGAGAAAAACTGTTTTTT. This sequence encodes CASSLGQGAGEKLFF.

The chain couples TRBV4-3 to TRBJ2-1; D is undetermined. This CDR3 is built from 16 residues. Germline V gene sequence: CDR1 LGHNA, CDR2 YSLEER. V was cut by 0 bases and J by 5 bases, with 14 bases left in between. The CDR3 here is CASSQDWWVRDNEQFF. CDR3 DNA: TGCGCCAGCAGCCAAGATTGGTGGGTTCGGGACAATGAGCAGTTCTTC.

This chain joins TRBV6-5 and TRBJ1-2; no firm D call. Trimming removed 6 bases at V and 3 bases at J, with 14 bases between. The CDR3 spans 14 residues. The V gene's germline CDR1 is MNHEY and CDR2 SVGAGI. This chain's CDR3 is CASRIAAADYGYTF. As DNA, the CDR3 is TGTGCCAGCAGAATCGCGGCGGCTGACTATGGCTACACCTTC.

The genes are TRBV7-3 and TRBJ1-1, with D possibly TRBD1 on 5 matching bases. The V end lost 8 bases, the J end lost 0 bases, and 16 bases lay between the germline ends. This CDR3 region has 15 residues. Germline lookup yields CDR1 SGHTA and CDR2 FQGTGA. Here the CDR3 reads CASAPQGLMNTEAFF. In nucleotides, the CDR3 is TGTGCCAGCGCCCCCCAGGGACTCATGAACACTGAAGCTTTCTTT.

The chain links TRBV9 to TRBJ2-3; D is uncertain. Germline CDR1 is SGDLS and CDR2 is YYNGEE. Trimming shortened V by 2 bases and J by 2 bases, and 9 bases separated the two germline ends. The CDR3 is made up of 14 amino acids. The CDR3 DNA is TGTGCCAGCAGCGTCGGTCAAGCCACAGATACGCAGTATTTT. Translated, it gives CASSVGQATDTQYF.

V is TRBV9 and J is TRBJ2-3; 9 bases are shared with TRBD2. From germline, CDR1 is SGDLS and CDR2 YYNGEE. V lost 0 bases, J lost 3 bases, and 5 bases stayed unmatched. The CDR3 loop spans 16 amino acids. In DNA form, the CDR3 reads TGTGCCAGCAGCGTAGGAGCTAGCGGGGAGACAGATACGCAGTATTTT. Its translation is CASSVGASGETDTQYF.

About this clone itself: The sample contains more than one DNA sequence encoding this CDR3. This chain uses TRBV29-1 with TRBJ1-1; D is unresolved. The CDR3 runs 12 residues. The germline gives CDR1 SQVTM, CDR2 ANQGSEA. V lost 4 bases to trimming and J lost 0 bases, with 6 bases between them. CDR3 region: CSVGQLNTEAFF. The DNA for the CDR3 is TGCAGCGTTGGGCAGTTGAACACTGAAGCTTTCTTT.

This clone was seen a single time. The V gene is TRBV23-1, the J gene TRBJ2-7, with 8 bases that match TRBD1. TRBV23-1 is given ORF status, its function remaining uncertain. V gave up 3 bases and J gave up 1 base; unmatched junction bases: 11. This CDR3 contains 17 residues. As DNA, the CDR3 is TGCGCCAGCAGTCAGGGGAGGTCGAGACAGGGGTCCTACGAGCAGTACTTC. Residues: CASSQGRSRQGSYEQYF.

The chain recombines TRBV28 with TRBJ2-5, with D possibly being TRBD1 (5 bases). The V end lost 5 bases, the J end lost 3 bases, and 10 bases lay between the germline ends. Germline CDR1 reads MDHEN; CDR2 reads SYDVKM. The CDR3 is 13 residues long. DNA of the CDR3: TGTGCCAGCAGTGCGCCGGACAAAGAGACCCAGTACTTC. This codes for CASSAPDKETQYF.

The chain couples TRBV5-8 to TRBJ2-1, with TRBD1 as a possible D gene (5 bases). V was clipped by 7 bases and J by 8 bases, with 16 bases between them. This CDR3 is built from 13 residues. Germline V gives CDR1 SGHTS, CDR2 YDEGEE. As DNA, the CDR3 is TGTGCCAGCTCCTCTGACTGGGGCGATGAGCAGTTCTTC. Its translation is CASSSDWGDEQFF.

In its sample, this clone was seen many times. This rearrangement joins TRBV28 to TRBJ2-1, with a tentative D call TRBD2 (5 bases). Per germline, CDR1 MDHEN and CDR2 SYDVKM. CDR3 length: 18 residues. Trimming cost V 4 bases and J 3 bases, with 22 bases left between them. The CDR3 DNA reads TGTGCCAGCAGTTCCTACCCTCATAGCGCCGACTACTACAATGAGCAGTTCTTC. As protein: CASSSYPHSADYYNEQFF.